These T cell receptor beta chains were read from a single sample in a study of cytomegalovirus exposure and HLA in healthy donors. Method: immunoSEQ multiplex PCR; TCRdb's copy keeps in-frame clones and lacks some. The sample consists of 150,000 or so clones, roughly 87% of them appearing once. Sequenced sample: PBMCs. Receptor source: a man aged 50 or older in good health and CMV-seropositive. Each CDR3 is given with its conserved first and last residue. A D gene is named only where the DNA matches it firmly. Some rows mark clone size as missing; the rest say once, few, many or name a class of expanded clone.

V	J	D	size	DNA	CDR3
TRBV4-1	TRBJ2-3	NA	few	TGCGCCAGCAGCCAGCTGACAGGGTTGGGAGGAACGCAGTATTTT	CASSQLTGLGGTQYF
TRBV11-2	TRBJ1-3	TRBD1	NA	TGTGCCAGCAGCCACCGTCCCGGGACAGGGAATGGGGCCGGAAACACCATATATTTT	CASSHRPGTGNGAGNTIYF
TRBV6-1	TRBJ1-5	NA	NA	TGTGCCAGCAGAATCCCGGGCAATCAGCCCCAGCATTTT	CASRIPGNQPQHF
TRBV5-1	TRBJ2-3	TRBD2	NA	TGCGCCAGCAGCCCTACTAGGCGGGAGACAGATACGCAGTATTTT	CASSPTRRETDTQYF
TRBV9	TRBJ1-4	TRBD1	NA	TGTGCCAGCAGCGTGGGGGGACAGACTAATGAAAAACTGTTTTTT	CASSVGGQTNEKLFF
TRBV7-6	TRBJ2-1	TRBD2	NA	TGTGCCAGCAGCTCACTACTAGCGGGGGGGCACAATGAGCAGTTCTTC	CASSSLLAGGHNEQFF
TRBV5-5	TRBJ2-5	TRBD2	NA	TGTGCCAGCAGCTTTGGGGTCCTAGCGGGGGGGAAAGAGACCCAGTACTTC	CASSFGVLAGGKETQYF
TRBV7-2	TRBJ2-7	NA	NA	TGTGCCAGCAGCGCCGACAGGACCGCCTACGAGCAGTACTTC	CASSADRTAYEQYF
TRBV6-6	TRBJ2-1	TRBD2	NA	TGTGCCAGCGGTACTAGCGGGGGTCGCAATGAGCAGTTCTTC	CASGTSGGRNEQFF
TRBV7-9	TRBJ2-7	NA	few	TGTGCCAGCAGCTTGCAACTAGAGGGTTCCTACGAGCAGTACTTC	CASSLQLEGSYEQYF
TRBV6-6	TRBJ1-5	NA	NA	TGTGCCAGCAAACCTGGCCTGGGCAATCAGCCCCAGCATTTT	CASKPGLGNQPQHF
TRBV30	TRBJ2-6	TRBD1	NA	TGTGCCTGGAGTGTAGGGACAGGGGGTTCATCTGGGGCCAACGTCCTGACTTTC	CAWSVGTGGSSGANVLTF
TRBV2	TRBJ2-3	TRBD2	NA	TGTGCCAGCAGTGAATGGGGTAGCGGGATCGCAGATACGCAGTATTTT	CASSEWGSGIADTQYF
TRBV5-4	TRBJ1-1	NA	NA	TGTGCCAGCAGCTTGCCAGGGGATTACGGAGCTTTCTTT	CASSLPGDYGAFF
TRBV11-2	TRBJ1-5	NA	NA	TGTGCCAGCGGGAGGGGCGTCACTCAGCCCCAGCATTTT	CASGRGVTQPQHF
TRBV27	TRBJ2-1	NA	NA	TGTGCCAGCAGTTTATCCAGTTACAATGAGCAGTTCTTC	CASSLSSYNEQFF
TRBV28	TRBJ1-5	TRBD1	NA	TGTGCCAGCAGTTTTCCCCCGACAGGGTTTTACAATCAGCCCCAGCATTTT	CASSFPPTGFYNQPQHF
TRBV10-3	TRBJ1-2	TRBD1	NA	TGTGCCATCAGTGATGGACAGGGAAACTATGGCTACACCTTC	CAISDGQGNYGYTF
TRBV27	TRBJ2-1	TRBD2	NA	TGTGCCAGCAGCCAGAGACTAGCGGGAAGATTTGAGCAGTTCTTC	CASSQRLAGRFEQFF
TRBV28	TRBJ2-1	TRBD2	NA	TGTGCCAGCAGGGCAAGCGGGGCATACAATGAGCAGTTCTTC	CASRASGAYNEQFF
TRBV28	TRBJ1-5	TRBD1	once	TGTGCCAGCAATCTCCAGGGGGCGAGGCAGCCCCAGCATTTT	CASNLQGARQPQHF
TRBV5-4	TRBJ1-3	NA	NA	TGTGCCAGCAGCTTGGACTTCGGCAGGAACTCTGGAAACACCATATATTTT	CASSLDFGRNSGNTIYF
TRBV5-5	TRBJ2-5	TRBD1	once	TGTGCCAGCAGCCGGGCCGGGACAGGGATAAGGGAGACCCAGTACTTC	CASSRAGTGIRETQYF
TRBV27	TRBJ2-3	TRBD2	NA	TGTGCCAGCTTGCGTTTTGCGGGGGGGCCGAAGACAGATACGCAGTATTTT	CASLRFAGGPKTDTQYF
TRBV27	TRBJ2-7	NA	NA	TGTGCCAGCAGTTTGACGGGTAGCTCCTACGAGCAGTACTTC	CASSLTGSSYEQYF
TRBV11-1	TRBJ2-3	TRBD1	NA	TGTGCCAGCAGCTTGAAGGACAGGGCCCCAGATACGCAGTATTTT	CASSLKDRAPDTQYF
TRBV19	TRBJ2-3	NA	NA	TGTGCCAGCACCCGAATCGGCGGGGTGGCAGATACGCAGTATTTT	CASTRIGGVADTQYF
TRBV5-1	TRBJ2-2	TRBD1	once	TGCGCCAGCAGCTTGGTTGGGACAGGGTACGCCGGGGAGCTGTTTTTT	CASSLVGTGYAGELFF
TRBV10-1	TRBJ2-1	TRBD1	NA	TGCGCCAGCAGTGAGTCGGGGACAGGGGGAGAGATTGAGCAGTTCTTC	CASSESGTGGEIEQFF
TRBV19	TRBJ2-2	TRBD2	once	TGTGCCAGTAGTAGACCAGCGGGGACGAACACCGGGGAGCTGTTTTTT	CASSRPAGTNTGELFF
TRBV10-3	TRBJ1-2	TRBD1	NA	TGTGCCATCAGTGGAGGAAGGGGGCAAGGCTACACCTTC	CAISGGRGQGYTF
TRBV7-9	TRBJ2-3	TRBD2	NA	TGTTCCAGCAGCCCCTGGACTAGCGGGGGCGCAGATACGCAGTATTTT	CSSSPWTSGGADTQYF
TRBV29-1	TRBJ2-7	TRBD1	NA	TGCAGCGTTCTCAGGGGGCAGTACGAGCAGTACTTC	CSVLRGQYEQYF
TRBV27	TRBJ2-2	NA	NA	TGTGCCAGCAGTTTATCCCGTACCGGGGAGCTGTTTTTT	CASSLSRTGELFF
TRBV6-5	TRBJ2-7	TRBD2	few	TGTGCCAGCAGTTACTCAAGCGGGGGAACCTACGAGCAGTACTTC	CASSYSSGGTYEQYF
TRBV2	TRBJ2-5	TRBD1	NA	TGTGCCAGCAGTGTGAGGGGGCTAGAGACCCAGTACTTC	CASSVRGLETQYF
TRBV19	TRBJ2-1	NA	NA	TGTGCCAGTAGTATCCGGGTGTCCTACAATGAGCAGTTCTTC	CASSIRVSYNEQFF
TRBV27	TRBJ1-5	TRBD1	once	TGTGCCAGCAGTCCCGGACAGGGGGACCAGCATTTT	CASSPGQGDQHF
TRBV6-6	TRBJ1-5	NA	NA	TGTGCCAGCAGTCAACAGGGTTTAGAAGTTCAGCCCCAGCATTTT	CASSQQGLEVQPQHF
TRBV11-3	TRBJ2-2	NA	NA	TGTGCCAGCAGCTTAGAGGGTTACGAGGGGAACACCGGGGAGCTGTTTTTT	CASSLEGYEGNTGELFF
TRBV5-1	TRBJ2-2	TRBD2	NA	TGCGCCAGCAGCACCGGAGCGGGAGGGAAGAACACCGGGGAGCTGTTTTTT	CASSTGAGGKNTGELFF
TRBV5-4	TRBJ1-4	TRBD1	NA	TGTGCCAGCAGTAAACAAACCCAGGGGGCGGGGGAAAAACTGTTTTTT	CASSKQTQGAGEKLFF
TRBV5-1	TRBJ2-7	TRBD1	NA	TGCGCCAGCAGTAGCAGGGGGTACTCCTACGAGCAGTACTTC	CASSSRGYSYEQYF
TRBV7-2	TRBJ1-5	TRBD1	NA	TGTGCCAGCAGCTTAGTTTCCGGGACAGTAAATCAGCCCCAGCATTTT	CASSLVSGTVNQPQHF
TRBV7-8	TRBJ2-1	NA	once	TGTGCCAGCAGCTCGCCGACAGCCAGCTCCTACAATGAGCAGTTCTTC	CASSSPTASSYNEQFF
TRBV5-6	TRBJ2-5	TRBD2	once	TGTGCCAGCAGCTTGAAGGGTAGCGGGGGCAGGGAGACCCAGTACTTC	CASSLKGSGGRETQYF
TRBV2	TRBJ2-1	TRBD1	NA	TGTGCCAGCAGTGGGGACAGGGGACCTTACAATGAGCAGTTCTTC	CASSGDRGPYNEQFF
TRBV10-3	TRBJ2-2	TRBD2	NA	TGTGCCATCACCCCAGGACTAGCGGGAGGGCCGGATGTCGGGGAGCTGTTTTTT	CAITPGLAGGPDVGELFF
TRBV5-1	TRBJ2-7	NA	once	TGCGCCAGCAGCTTCGCACACGATCGTTTATTTGGTCAGGACGAGCAGTACTTC	CASSFAHDRLFGQDEQYF